The subject of this entry is one T cell receptor (beta chain). Multiplex PCR (32 V and 13 J primers) was used to amplify the TCR beta CDR3. TCRdb re-derived calls from the multiplex PCR reads in MiXCR, one entry per CDR3 protein. This table holds about 15,000 distinct CDR3 sequences, around 30% found once. These data come from a study of immune heterogeneity within non-small cell lung tumors. For each sample, template was approximately 640 ng of bulk tumor genomic DNA. Several biopsies were collected from each primary tumor during surgery. They were spaced as far apart as possible within the tumor mass. The study enrolled patients with untreated, newly diagnosed non-small cell lung cancer who underwent curative surgery. Per germline, CDR1 SGHVS and CDR2 FNYEAQ. V was cut by 8 bases and J by 5 bases, with 10 bases left in between. This CDR3 has 13 amino acids.

This TCR was recovered from a woman aged 50 to 65 with non-small cell lung cancer. What was sequenced was lung tumor tissue. V usage is TRBV7-6 and J usage is TRBJ1-6, with D unresolved. The CDR3 here is CASSGYNNSPLHF. In nucleotides, the CDR3 is TGTGCCAGCTCGGGTTACAATAATTCACCCCTCCACTTT.